Listed below are T cell receptor beta chains from one sample, sequenced in a study of patients and donors after allogeneic stem cell transplantation. TCRdb ran MiXCR on the RT-PCR reads and lists one entry per CDR3 protein. The sample records thousands of distinct CDR3 sequences, around 24% being singletons. The specimen was blood, either unsorted or a sorted T cell fraction (not recorded which). The receptors come from a human donor who was either an allogeneic HSCT recipient or a stem cell or donor lymphocyte infusion donor (not recorded which). It is not recorded whose cells these are; they may come from a transplant donor. The CDR3 runs from the conserved cysteine through the conserved F or W. A D gene is named only where the DNA matches it firmly. A row's size may be missing; if present it is once, few, many or a size class.

16	TRBJ2-2	TRBV7-2	NA	TRBD2	TGTGCCAGCAGCTCCGATAGCGGGGCGAACACCGGGGAGCTGTTTTTT	CASSSDSGANTGELFF
13	TRBJ2-1	TRBV24-1	NA	NA	TGTGCCACCAGTGATCCCCCCTACGGTGAGCAGTTCTTC	CATSDPPYGEQFF
13	TRBJ2-3	TRBV11-1	few	NA	TGTGCCAGCAGCTTAGCGGGGACAGATACGCAGTATTTT	CASSLAGTDTQYF
15	TRBJ2-3	TRBV5-1	NA	NA	TGCGCCAGCAGCTTGATGCCGAGCAGCACAGATACGCAGTATTTT	CASSLMPSSTDTQYF
14	TRBJ1-2	TRBV5-4	NA	NA	TGTGCCAGCAGCTTGCAAGGGAATAACTATGGCTACACCTTC	CASSLQGNNYGYTF
13	TRBJ1-1	TRBV10-1	NA	NA	TGCGCCAGCAGTGAGTCGGGCTCGGGGGAAGCTTTCTTT	CASSESGSGEAFF
13	TRBJ2-7	TRBV10-3	few	NA	TGTGCCATCAGTGAAACTAGGGCCAACGAGCAGTACTTC	CAISETRANEQYF
16	TRBJ2-1	TRBV5-6	NA	NA	TGTGCCAGCAGCTGGTATCGGGGGAGCTCCTACAATGAGCAGTTCTTC	CASSWYRGSSYNEQFF
14	TRBJ2-7	TRBV6-2/TRBV6-3	NA	NA	TGTGCCAGCAGTTACCACGTGGTAACCTACGAGCAGTACTTC	CASSYHVVTYEQYF
15	TRBJ1-2	TRBV10-3	NA	NA	TGTGCCATCAGTTTTCTTCCGGAGGGGCCTGAGGGCTACACCTTC	CAISFLPEGPEGYTF
15	TRBJ2-3	TRBV12-3/TRBV12-4	NA	NA	TGTGCCAGCAGTTTGGGTCTAGACCGCACAGATACGCAGTATTTT	CASSLGLDRTDTQYF
12	TRBJ2-3	TRBV19	NA	NA	TGTGCCAGTAGTCCAACTTACGATACGCAGTATTTT	CASSPTYDTQYF
13	TRBJ1-1	TRBV30	NA	NA	TGTGCCTGGAGAACAGGCTTGAACACTGAAGCTTTCTTT	CAWRTGLNTEAFF
14	TRBJ2-3	TRBV29-1	large	TRBD2	TGCAGCGCCTCCGGGAGGGCTAGCACAGATACGCAGTATTTT	CSASGRASTDTQYF
13	TRBJ2-7	TRBV5-1	NA	NA	TGCGCCAGCAGTCTGTCGGGAGAGGACGAGCAGTACTTC	CASSLSGEDEQYF
12	TRBJ2-7	TRBV27	NA	NA	TGTGCCAGCAGAAAATTTCCCTACGAGCAGTACTTC	CASRKFPYEQYF